These T cell receptor beta chains were read from a single sample in a study of chemoradiotherapy in HPV16-positive cancers. Produced via immunoSEQ multiplex PCR; TCRdb's table is partial and in-frame only. Here the sample spans approximately 12,000 clones, around 90% being singletons. This sample was gathered from a patient who underwent chemoradiotherapy. The receptors were gathered from a human donor with HPV-associated anogenital cancer. CDR3s include the opening cysteine and the closing phenylalanine or tryptophan. The D gene is left open where the match is weak. Size is omitted from some rows. Given values are once, few, many or a class for expanded clones.

J gene | CDR3 length | D gene | V gene | clone size | CDR3 DNA | CDR3 protein
TRBJ1-5 | 13 | . | TRBV6-5 | . | TGTGCCAGCACCACGGGGGGGGATCAGCCCCAGCATTTT | CASTTGGDQPQHF
TRBJ2-7 | 15 | TRBD1 | TRBV27 | . | TGTGCCAGCAGTTATGGGACAGGGGCTACCTACGAGCAGTACTTC | CASSYGTGATYEQYF
TRBJ2-7 | 17 | TRBD1 | TRBV10-2 | . | TGCGCCAGCAGTGAGGGGATAGGACAGGGGTCGTCCTACGAGCAGTACTTC | CASSEGIGQGSSYEQYF
TRBJ2-7 | 15 | TRBD1 | TRBV25-1 | few | TGTGCCAGCAGTGATGATGGGGACAGTTCCTACGAGCAGTACTTC | CASSDDGDSSYEQYF
TRBJ1-1 | 16 | . | TRBV2 | . | TGTGCCAGCAGTGAAGCGCGAGTGGTTCTAGGCACTGAAGCTTTCTTT | CASSEARVVLGTEAFF
TRBJ1-4 | 15 | TRBD1 | TRBV18 | . | TGTGCCAGCTCACCAGGACAGGGGCAGTATGAAAAACTGTTTTTT | CASSPGQGQYEKLFF
TRBJ2-7 | 16 | . | TRBV19 | . | TGTGCCAGTAGTATAGCCGGGGCTAGGGCCTCCTACGAGCAGTACTTC | CASSIAGARASYEQYF
TRBJ1-2 | 13 | . | TRBV10-2 | once | TGCGCCAGCAGTGAGGTGGGCGGACGGGGCTACACCTTC | CASSEVGGRGYTF
TRBJ2-1 | 13 | . | TRBV2 | . | TGTGCCAGCCGCCCTCTGGGTTACAATGAGCAGTTCTTC | CASRPLGYNEQFF
TRBJ2-5 | 14 | . | TRBV6-5 | . | TGTGCCAGCAGCCCCAGTGGACCCCAAGAGACCCAGTACTTC | CASSPSGPQETQYF
TRBJ1-5 | 15 | . | TRBV5-6 | . | TGTGCCAGCAGCCCCCAGGCAGGGCGCAATCAGCCCCAGCATTTT | CASSPQAGRNQPQHF
TRBJ1-2 | 11 | . | TRBV29-1 | . | TGCAGCGTTGTGGCAGGAGGTGGCTACACCTTC | CSVVAGGGYTF
TRBJ2-3 | 16 | TRBD1 | TRBV7-2 | few | TGTGCCAGCAGCCCGAGACAGGGTGGGAGCACAGATACGCAGTATTTT | CASSPRQGGSTDTQYF
TRBJ1-4 | 12 | . | TRBV6-5 | once | TGTGCCAGCAGGGGGATCGATGAAAAACTGTTTTTT | CASRGIDEKLFF
TRBJ2-3 | 15 | TRBD2 | TRBV5-1 | . | TGCGCCAGCAGCTTACTAGCGGGAGGGGTAGATACGCAGTATTTT | CASSLLAGGVDTQYF
TRBJ2-7 | 15 | . | TRBV7-8 | . | TGTGCCAGCAGCTCGGCCGCCGGGACAAAATACGAGCAGTACTTC | CASSSAAGTKYEQYF
TRBJ2-7 | 14 | . | TRBV2 | . | TGTGCCAGCATTCCGGGGTCCAGGGACGACGAGCAGTACTTC | CASIPGSRDDEQYF
TRBJ2-3 | 15 | . | TRBV6-5 | . | TGTGCCAGCGGAACGACGGGAGTCGGCACAGATACGCAGTATTTT | CASGTTGVGTDTQYF
TRBJ2-7 | 20 | TRBD2 | TRBV27 | . | TGTGCCAGCAGTTTATCCGCGACTAGCGGGAGGGTCCCGTTCATCTACGAGCAGTACTTC | CASSLSATSGRVPFIYEQYF
TRBJ1-4 | 15 | TRBD1 | TRBV27 | few | TGTGCCAGCAGTTTATCGGCGGTACAGGGGGAAAAACTGTTTTTT | CASSLSAVQGEKLFF
TRBJ2-6 | 15 | . | TRBV5-4 | . | TGTGCCAGCAGCTTGGAGGGGACTGGGGCCAACGTCCTGACTTTC | CASSLEGTGANVLTF
TRBJ1-1 | 12 | TRBD1 | TRBV25-1 | few | TGTGCCAGCAGTGAAAAAGGGGGCGAAGCTTTCTTT | CASSEKGGEAFF
TRBJ2-3 | 15 | . | TRBV5-6 | . | TGTGCCAGCAAAAAACAGGGCAGGGGGGGTGATACGCAGTATTTT | CASKKQGRGGDTQYF
TRBJ2-7 | 14 | . | TRBV11-2 | . | TGTGCCAGCAGCTTAGACGCCCGCCCTCAGGAGCAGTACTTC | CASSLDARPQEQYF
TRBJ1-5 | 17 | . | TRBV27 | . | TGTGCCAGCGGGGCTCTCAGACCGGGACACGGAAATCAGCCCCAGCATTTT | CASGALRPGHGNQPQHF
TRBJ2-1 | 18 | TRBD2 | TRBV25-1 | . | TGTGCCAGCAGTGGGATAAAGGACGGACTAGCGGGAGGGGCTGAGCAGTTCTTC | CASSGIKDGLAGGAEQFF
TRBJ1-2 | 15 | . | TRBV4-2 | . | TGTGCCAGCAGCCAAGAGAGGGTTGAGGACTATGGCTACACCTTC | CASSQERVEDYGYTF
TRBJ1-1 | 17 | TRBD1 | TRBV6-4 | . | TGTGCCAGCAGTCCGACCGGGACAGGGGGAAGGAACACTGAAGCTTTCTTT | CASSPTGTGGRNTEAFF
TRBJ2-2 | 14 | TRBD1 | TRBV19 | once | TGTGCCAGTAGTAGGGACAGGGGGACCGGGGAGCTGTTTTTT | CASSRDRGTGELFF
TRBJ2-3 | 14 | . | TRBV5-6 | . | TGTGCCAGCAGCTTGGAACTGCAGTCAGATACGCAGTATTTT | CASSLELQSDTQYF
TRBJ1-4 | 12 | . | TRBV9 | . | TGTGCCAGCAGCGTCACGGGTGAAAAACTGTTTTTT | CASSVTGEKLFF
TRBJ2-1 | 14 | TRBD1 | TRBV2 | . | TGTGCCAGCAGTGGACAGGGGGCTGGGAATGAGCAGTTCTTC | CASSGQGAGNEQFF
TRBJ2-2 | 12 | . | TRBV6-1 | . | TGTGCCAGTACCGTGGAGCCCGGGGAGCTGTTTTTT | CASTVEPGELFF
TRBJ2-7 | 13 | TRBD2 | TRBV6-1 | . | TGTGCCAGCACCAGTAGCGGGGGGCACGAGCAGTACTTC | CASTSSGGHEQYF
TRBJ2-3 | 15 | TRBD2 | TRBV10-2 | . | TGCGCCAGCAGTGGAGGACTAGCGGAGGTAGATACGCAGTATTTT | CASSGGLAEVDTQYF
TRBJ1-1 | 12 | . | TRBV11-3 | . | TGTGCCAGCAGCTTTCCGGGGCTAGAAGCTTTCTTT | CASSFPGLEAFF
TRBJ2-7 | 17 | TRBD1 | TRBV7-9 | . | TGTGCCAGCAGCTCCCGGGACAGGGTCGGGGAGTCCTACGAGCAGTACTTC | CASSSRDRVGESYEQYF
TRBJ2-1 | 18 | TRBD2 | TRBV5-1 | . | TGCGCCAGCAGCCCCCTACGGGTAGCGGGAGTTGAAGTCAATGAGCAGTTCTTC | CASSPLRVAGVEVNEQFF
TRBJ1-2 | 14 | . | TRBV19 | few | TGTGCCAGTAATCCCACCGCGCAGAACTATGGCTACACCTTC | CASNPTAQNYGYTF
TRBJ2-1 | 16 | TRBD2 | TRBV4-2 | . | TGTGCCAGCAGCCAGGGAGCGGGAGGTCGTTTGGATGAGCAGTTCTTC | CASSQGAGGRLDEQFF
TRBJ2-5 | 15 | . | TRBV11-3 | . | TGTGCCAGCAGCTTAGTCTTCAACCCCCTGGAGACCCAGTACTTC | CASSLVFNPLETQYF
TRBJ1-2 | 13 | . | TRBV7-2 | . | TGTGCCAGCAGCTTAGCCACTAACTATGGCTACACCTTC | CASSLATNYGYTF
TRBJ2-2 | 13 | . | TRBV11-2 | . | TGTGCCAGCAGCTTAGCCCGGACCGGGGAGCTGTTTTTT | CASSLARTGELFF
TRBJ2-7 | 15 | . | TRBV5-1 | . | TGCGCCAGCAGCTTGGCCGGCGGACCAGGAGCGGAGCAGTACTTC | CASSLAGGPGAEQYF
TRBJ2-1 | 15 | TRBD2 | TRBV7-2 | few | TGTGCCAGCAGCTTAGTGAGCGGGAGGGCGAATGAGCAGTTCTTC | CASSLVSGRANEQFF
TRBJ2-7 | 16 | TRBD2 | TRBV4-1 | . | TGCGCCAGCAGCCCGGAGACTAGCGAGCAACCCTACGAGCAGTACTTC | CASSPETSEQPYEQYF
TRBJ2-7 | 15 | . | TRBV25-1 | . | TGTGCCAGCAGTGAGAGGGTGGGCGGTTCCTACGAGCAGTACTTC | CASSERVGGSYEQYF
TRBJ2-2 | 13 | . | TRBV6-5 | . | TGTGCCAGTTCAAGGGTCGATACCGGGGAGCTGTTTTTT | CASSRVDTGELFF
TRBJ2-7 | 14 | . | TRBV2 | few | TGTGCCACCCTTCGACAGGACACCTCCTACGAGCAGTACTTC | CATLRQDTSYEQYF
TRBJ2-2 | 15 | TRBD2 | TRBV2 | once | TGTGCCAGCACCGGACTAGCCGCGAACACCGGGGAGCTGTTTTTT | CASTGLAANTGELFF
TRBJ2-5 | 14 | . | TRBV7-8 | . | TGTGCCAGCAGCTATGGACTACACCAGGGGACCCAGTACTTC | CASSYGLHQGTQYF
TRBJ2-5 | 14 | . | TRBV19 | . | TGTGCCAGTAGTAATGGGAGACCCCAAGAGACCCAGTACTTC | CASSNGRPQETQYF
TRBJ1-2 | 12 | TRBD1 | TRBV6-1 | . | TGTGCCGGGTCGTCGGGACAGTCTGGCTACACCTTC | CAGSSGQSGYTF
TRBJ2-3 | 15 | TRBD2 | TRBV19 | . | TGTGCCAGTAGTATGGCGGGGGGGGATACAGATACGCAGTATTTT | CASSMAGGDTDTQYF